Listed below are T cell receptor beta chains from one sample, sequenced in a study of shared clonotypes between healthy human individuals. Assay used: immunoSEQ multiplex PCR; TCRdb lists only in-frame clones, some missing. Altogether about 510,000 clones are present, more than 65% being singletons, with the ten largest covering roughly 13%. Sequenced material: PBMCs. Receptor source: a woman aged 35 to 49 in good health. Some clones in this sample may be carry-over from other donors' samples. Each CDR3 is given with its conserved first and last residue. The order of the fields is clone size, J gene, V gene, CDR3 protein. The size field is filled for only some rows; it gives once, few, many or a size class.

>NA|TRBJ2-7|TRBV4-1
CASSQDQRATYEQYF
>once|TRBJ1-5|TRBV27
CASSLWAQSNQPQHF
>NA|TRBJ2-1|TRBV5-1
CASSLALAGGLRYEQFF
>NA|TRBJ2-5|TRBV7-6
CASSLALQETQYF
>NA|TRBJ1-3|TRBV19
CASSTTLSSGNTIYF
>many|TRBJ1-3|TRBV11-3
CASSSSTGVGNTIYF
>NA|TRBJ2-5|TRBV5-1
CASSPGSQETQYF
>NA|TRBJ1-6|TRBV7-9
CASSLDGDSPLHF
>NA|TRBJ2-1|TRBV30
CAWSPWDPGNEQFF
>NA|TRBJ2-1|TRBV19
CASSMGLSYNEQFF
>NA|TRBJ2-1|TRBV27
CASKQVHEQFF
>NA|TRBJ1-1|TRBV5-4
CASSSWDRGTEAFF
>NA|TRBJ2-7|TRBV11-3
CASSPGGGRAPEQYF
>NA|TRBJ2-7|TRBV28
CASSQGESLYEQYF
>NA|TRBJ2-1|TRBV28
CASSLGGSLDNEQFF
>few|TRBJ1-5|TRBV30
CAWSPQGDQPQHF
>NA|TRBJ1-5|TRBV18
CASSPGGYSNQPQHF
>NA|TRBJ1-2|TRBV18
CASSPDRGEGYTF
>NA|TRBJ2-3|TRBV5-6
CASSQGDTDTQYF
>NA|TRBJ2-1|TRBV30
CAWNTGSGARHNEQFF
>NA|TRBJ1-5|TRBV6-5
CASSQNRVSNQPQHF
>once|TRBJ2-2|TRBV9
CASSARGQGDTGELFF
>NA|TRBJ2-7|TRBV6-5
CASSYFGQGYEQYF
>once|TRBJ1-2|TRBV21-1
CASSKRDRGIYGYTF
>once|TRBJ2-1|TRBV19
CASSGSHGQFF
>NA|TRBJ2-2|TRBV9
CASSPRRDAGGNTGELFF
>NA|TRBJ1-1|TRBV2
CASSVGGAYANTEAFF
>NA|TRBJ2-2|TRBV7-9
CASSLEWWGTGELFF
>NA|TRBJ2-7|TRBV11-2
CASSWGRTYEQYF
>NA|TRBJ2-7|TRBV7-2
CASSLRGGYEQYF
>NA|TRBJ2-7|TRBV15
CATSSRGGRYEQYF
>NA|TRBJ2-3|TRBV9
CASSVRQTGGVNTDTQYF
>once|TRBJ2-1|TRBV19
CASSWGLADNEQFF
>NA|TRBJ2-7|TRBV7-8
CASSSMTFNSYEQYF
>NA|TRBJ2-2|TRBV5-1
CASSLGGQDGELFF
>NA|TRBJ1-2|TRBV20-1
CSATANYGYTF
>NA|TRBJ2-7|TRBV9
CASSVRDAELNEQYF
>NA|TRBJ2-7|TRBV30
CAWSTTSLEQYF
>once|TRBJ1-5|TRBV18
CASSSGSGGNQPQHF
>few|TRBJ1-1|TRBV28
CASSYTGPNTEAFF
>NA|TRBJ2-3|TRBV14
CASRPTGRTDTQYF
>NA|TRBJ2-7|TRBV28
CASSLGGGGPYEQYF
>NA|TRBJ1-1|TRBV28
CASIPGTGPPEAFF
>NA|TRBJ2-3|TRBV10-3
CAISESEDRPDTQYF
>NA|TRBJ2-1|TRBV4-3
CASSQVVGRGAYNEQFF
>NA|TRBJ2-5|TRBV4-3
CASSQERGETQYF
>NA|TRBJ2-1|TRBV15
CATSRAGARNEQFF
>many|TRBJ1-1|TRBV5-6
CASSLKDRLLSLSTEAFF
>NA|TRBJ1-3|TRBV9
CASSDRSTTASPGNTIYF
>NA|TRBJ2-5|TRBV18
CASSPPEQGDETQYF
>NA|TRBJ2-7|TRBV4-2
CASSRGGTPRYEQYF
>once|TRBJ2-1|TRBV2
CASTRVLIYNEQFF
>NA|TRBJ2-3|TRBV30
CAWSVGGDTQYF
>NA|TRBJ1-5|TRBV30
CAWAGQLDQPQHF
>NA|TRBJ1-5|TRBV18
CASSTTRGTGGDQPQHF
>NA|TRBJ1-1|TRBV5-4
CASSPTDLNTEAFF